A selection of T cell receptor beta chains follows, all from one sample in a study of molecular identifiers for immune sequencing clone quantification. In TCRdb, the PCR reads were re-called with MiXCR into one record per CDR3 protein. The data contain 550,000 to 750,000 distinct CDR3 sequences, roughly 21% of them singletons. Sequenced input: naive CD8+ T cells from blood, with Jurkat cell RNA spiked in. The receptors come from a human donor in good health. Some libraries in this study had Jurkat cell RNA spiked in. CDR3s include the opening cysteine and the closing phenylalanine or tryptophan.

V gene | CDR3 protein
TRBV10-1 | CASATSSYNEQFF
TRBV7-2 | CASAGEPGLSCEQYF
TRBV4-1 | CASSQDGTGFGYTF
TRBV6-6 | CASSPFRGSHNSPLHF
TRBV27 | CALCRDTQYF
TRBV5-6 | CASSLALEAFF
TRBV29-1 | CSILLGNTEAFF
TRBV7-9 | CASSSGQTSEKLFF
TRBV25-1 | CASSTSGRPRDTQYF
TRBV30 | CAWSAEGTNYGYTF
TRBV4-3 | CASSQGRWDEQYF
TRBV12-3/TRBV12-4 | CATRNTGAFF
TRBV2 | CASSMTSGVADTQYF
TRBV30 | CAWRITGTGVKRAFF